This is a list of T cell receptor beta chains from one sample in a study of blood T cell repertoires in COVID-19. Libraries were prepared by immunoSEQ multiplex PCR; TCRdb keeps only in-frame clonotypes and omits some of them. This sample yields some 150,000 clones, of which approximately 87% are seen a single time; 8% to 9% belongs to the top ten. Sequencing used peripheral blood. The source of these receptors is a woman in her forties or fifties with active or convalescent COVID-19. The conserved cysteine and the conserved F or W are not part of the CDR3 here.

TRBV30	TRBJ1-6	ACRIQGYNSPLH
TRBV27	TRBJ2-5	ASSPTQETQY
TRBV18	TRBJ1-6	ASSPDSRFADNSPLH
TRBV19	TRBJ1-5	ASSTRTGASNQPQH
TRBV12-3/TRBV12-4	TRBJ2-2	AVGGRTGELF
TRBV19	TRBJ1-6	ASSIGRQVWNSPLH
TRBV27	TRBJ2-5	ASSLGGSETQY
TRBV11-3	TRBJ2-3	ASSPTRGSDTQY
TRBV5-4	TRBJ1-6	ASSIRDRNSPLH
TRBV29-1	TRBJ1-1	SVGPDSYTEAF
TRBV19	TRBJ1-5	ASSLDRDLGQPQH
TRBV9	TRBJ2-7	ASSEGQGEVYEQY
TRBV6-2/TRBV6-3	TRBJ2-7	ASSYNRVFSYEQY
TRBV28	TRBJ1-6	ASSFGVSSPLH
TRBV19	TRBJ2-5	ASSRRGLAGKTGETQY
TRBV5-1	TRBJ1-1	ASSGMGGTEAF
TRBV7-2	TRBJ2-1	ASSRDRMSSYNEQF
TRBV7-2	TRBJ1-2	ASSLGGRPGQGMYGYT
TRBV10-3	TRBJ2-1	AISGGPVAGGYNEQF
TRBV7-2	TRBJ2-1	ASSPSSSSYNEQF
TRBV6-5	TRBJ1-3	ASSQTEASGNTIY
TRBV30	TRBJ2-2	AWDITGGGTGELF
TRBV30	TRBJ1-6	AWSTRSSPLH
TRBV7-2	TRBJ1-5	ASSLEVAPLTSPPTPQH
TRBV30	TRBJ2-2	AWSVGTGHTGELF
TRBV6-2/TRBV6-3	TRBJ2-1	ASSLTSGGYYNEQF
TRBV5-8	TRBJ2-5	ASSFSRGRVRETQY
TRBV7-3	TRBJ2-7	ASSLGASLSYEQY
TRBV12-3/TRBV12-4	TRBJ1-1	ASSYYTEAF
TRBV19	TRBJ2-1	ASSTNGLAGYEQF
TRBV19	TRBJ1-5	ASSIDPGGYGGSNQPQH
TRBV2	TRBJ2-2	ASIGGTSANGELF
TRBV29-1	TRBJ2-1	SAPLRGGNEQF
TRBV5-1	TRBJ1-1	ASSGIGQGTEAF
TRBV28	TRBJ2-1	ASSQVPGLAGGLYNEQF
TRBV11-2	TRBJ2-3	ASSPGLAGVDTQY
TRBV30	TRBJ2-1	AWRRTSLEQF
TRBV5-5	TRBJ2-7	ASSGDRVFYEQY
TRBV4-3	TRBJ1-6	ASSQVGSPLH
TRBV3-1/TRBV3-2	TRBJ1-2	ASSARDRLLANYGYT
TRBV9	TRBJ2-3	ASSGGLTTDTQY
TRBV29-1	TRBJ1-1	SADRGLGTEAF
TRBV3-1/TRBV3-2	TRBJ1-1	ASSRDTIVATEAF
TRBV5-1	TRBJ2-5	ASSLEVSGRGETQY
TRBV12-3/TRBV12-4	TRBJ1-1	ASSFSEGRRAF
TRBV11-2	TRBJ2-3	ASSPGLAGITDTQY
TRBV7-2	TRBJ1-5	ASSQGSRNQPQH
TRBV25-1	TRBJ1-1	ASSSGLMEFEAF
TRBV29-1	TRBJ2-7	SVEFSGRASYEQY
TRBV13	TRBJ1-1	ASSFGENTEAF
TRBV7-9	TRBJ1-2	ASSLVVRASYGYT
TRBV7-2	TRBJ1-2	ASSLGRVSYGYT
TRBV9	TRBJ1-2	ASSVVPGDGYT
TRBV2	TRBJ2-7	ASRTSGAYEQY
TRBV10-3	TRBJ2-5	AISTPVPLGQGVWGQETQY
TRBV27	TRBJ2-7	ASSRKREYYEQY
TRBV7-9	TRBJ2-7	ASSLGRDRGQY